The next 5 T cell receptor beta chains were all read from a single sample in a study of CD8+ T cells in alopecia areata. cDNA serving as the sequencing template came from extracted, reverse transcribed RNA. Clones were sequenced by immunoSEQ multiplex PCR, and TCRdb holds only the in-frame ones, with some missing. This sample has hundreds of thousands of clones, with about 53% found just once. Material: CD4+ T cells sorted from blood, obtained at week 0. The receptors here all came from a human donor with alopecia areata.

This clone has only a few counts. The chain recombines TRBV30 with TRBJ1-1, with D possibly matching TRBD1 (5 bases). Germline values: CDR1 GTSNPN, CDR2 SVGIG (reference sequence). This CDR3 is 14 amino acids long. V dropped 3 bases and J dropped 2 bases, with 13 bases sitting between them. The CDR3 sequence: CAWRSRDLNTEAFF. Written as DNA, the CDR3 is TGTGCCTGGAGAAGTCGGGACCTAAACACTGAAGCTTTCTTT.

This clone is a singleton in its sample. V usage is TRBV10-1 and J usage is TRBJ2-5, with 14 nucleotides matching TRBD2. This CDR3 spans 16 amino acids. The V gene end was trimmed by 6 bases and the J gene end by 3 bases; junction bases not matched to a gene: 6. Per germline, CDR1 WNHNN and CDR2 SYGVQD (reference sequence). In DNA, the CDR3 is TGCGCCAGCAGCCGTGGACTAGCGGGAGGAGAAGAGACCCAGTACTTC. Residues: CASSRGLAGGEETQYF.

This clone was seen a single time. The chain carries TRBV9 and TRBJ1-2; D is possibly TRBD1 (6 bases). V lost 0 bases to trimming and J lost 3 bases, with 9 bases between them. Germline CDR1 SGDLS, CDR2 YYNGEE. The CDR3 loop spans 14 amino acids. The CDR3 nucleotides read TGTGCCAGCAGCGTAGGGGGGCTGGACTATGGCTACACCTTC. Amino acid sequence: CASSVGGLDYGYTF.

V is TRBV29-1 and J is TRBJ2-1; D remains unclear. The CDR3 spans 14 residues. Germline CDR1 SQVTM, CDR2 ANQGSEA. V was cut by 3 bases and J by 0 bases, with 9 bases left in between. Here the CDR3 DNA reads TGCAGCGTTGATCGGCCGATCTCCTACAATGAGCAGTTCTTC. Protein sequence: CSVDRPISYNEQFF.

The table lists this clone with a few counts. V gene TRBV2 combines with J gene TRBJ2-4; 7 bases are a match to TRBD1. Germline CDR1 and CDR2: SNHLY and FYNNEI. V shed 8 bases and J 15 bases; nucleotides not matched to a gene: 13. CDR3 length: 12 amino acids. The CDR3 loop reads CASGYRGYPGYF. The CDR3 DNA reads as TGTGCCAGCGGGTACAGGGGATACCCCGGGTACTTC.